This entry features one TCR beta chain sequence. Its antigen remains unknown. This sample is drawn from a study of cytomegalovirus exposure and HLA in healthy donors. The study's findings and limits: Apart from CMV serostatus, no immune exposure information was available. Follow-up analysis found HLA locus-dependent TCR association rates, highest for DRB1 and lowest for HLA-C.

This PCR relied on a set of 60 Vbeta primers and 13 Jbeta primers. Profiling relied on immunoSEQ multiplex PCR, and the TCRdb table lists in-frame clones only, not all of them. Here the sample spans under 130,000 clones, roughly 85% being singletons. Trimming removed 3 bases from V and 8 bases from J, with 19 bases in between. CDR1 GTSNPN and CDR2 SVGIG come from the germline V gene (reference sequence). The CDR3 covers 14 residues. This receptor was taken from a woman between 40 and 55 years old in good health and CMV-seronegative. The chain recombines TRBV30 with TRBJ1-2; D might be TRBD1 (6 bases). The sample comprised PBMCs. This CDR3 reads CAWRDVGAGGGYTF. CDR3 DNA: TGTGCCTGGAGAGACGTGGGGGCGGGAGGGGGCTACACCTTC.